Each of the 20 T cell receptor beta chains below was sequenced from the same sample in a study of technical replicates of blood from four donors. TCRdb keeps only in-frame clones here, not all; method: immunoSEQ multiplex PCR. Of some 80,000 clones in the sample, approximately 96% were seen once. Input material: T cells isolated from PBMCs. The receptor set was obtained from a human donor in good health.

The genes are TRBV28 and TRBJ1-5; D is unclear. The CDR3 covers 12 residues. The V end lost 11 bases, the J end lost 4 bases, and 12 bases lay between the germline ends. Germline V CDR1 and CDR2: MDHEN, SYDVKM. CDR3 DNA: TGTGCCCGTACGAGAAAGAATCAGCCCCAGCATTTT. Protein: CARTRKNQPQHF.

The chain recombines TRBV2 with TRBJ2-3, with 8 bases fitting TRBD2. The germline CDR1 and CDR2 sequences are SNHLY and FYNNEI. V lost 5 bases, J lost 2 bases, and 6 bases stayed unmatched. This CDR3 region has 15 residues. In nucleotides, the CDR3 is TGTGCCAGCAGTTGGACTAGCAGCGACACAGATACGCAGTATTTT. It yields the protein CASSWTSSDTDTQYF.

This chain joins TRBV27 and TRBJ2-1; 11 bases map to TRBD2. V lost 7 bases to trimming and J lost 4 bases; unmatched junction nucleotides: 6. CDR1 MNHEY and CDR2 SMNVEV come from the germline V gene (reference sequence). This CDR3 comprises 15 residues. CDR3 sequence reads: CASIAGTSGYNEQFF. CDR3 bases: TGTGCCAGCATAGCCGGGACTAGCGGTTACAATGAGCAGTTCTTC.

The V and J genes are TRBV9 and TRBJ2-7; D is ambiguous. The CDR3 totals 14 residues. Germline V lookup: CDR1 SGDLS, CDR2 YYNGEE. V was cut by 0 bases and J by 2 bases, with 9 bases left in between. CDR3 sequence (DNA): TGTGCCAGCAGCGTAGGCGGAGAGACCTACGAGCAGTACTTC. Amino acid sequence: CASSVGGETYEQYF.

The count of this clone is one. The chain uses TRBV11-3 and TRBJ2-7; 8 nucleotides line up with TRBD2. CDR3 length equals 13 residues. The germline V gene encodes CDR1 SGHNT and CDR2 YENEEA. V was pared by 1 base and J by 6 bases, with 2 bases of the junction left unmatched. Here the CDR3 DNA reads TGTGCCAGCAGCTTAGTAGCGGGATCCGAGCAGTACTTC. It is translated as CASSLVAGSEQYF.

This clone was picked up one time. CDR3 DNA sequence: TGTGCCTGGAGTGCCCCCGGGACTGGGGCCAACGTCCTGACTTTC. Translation gives CAWSAPGTGANVLTF. This chain connects TRBV30 to TRBJ2-6, with D perhaps matching TRBD2 (5 bases). V was clipped by 1 base and J by 2 bases, with 9 bases between them. The CDR3 is 15 amino acids. Germline values: CDR1 GTSNPN, CDR2 SVGIG (reference sequence).

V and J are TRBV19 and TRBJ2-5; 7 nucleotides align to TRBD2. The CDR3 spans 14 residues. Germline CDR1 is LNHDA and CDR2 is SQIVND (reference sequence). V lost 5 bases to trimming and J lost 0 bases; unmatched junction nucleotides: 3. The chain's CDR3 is CASSATSDQETQYF. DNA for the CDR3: TGTGCCAGTAGTGCCACTAGCGACCAAGAGACCCAGTACTTC.

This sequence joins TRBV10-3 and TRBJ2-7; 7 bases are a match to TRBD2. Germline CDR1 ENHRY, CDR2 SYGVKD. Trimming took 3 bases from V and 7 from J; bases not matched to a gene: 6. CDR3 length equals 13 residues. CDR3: CAISDGGAGEQYF. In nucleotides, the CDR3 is TGTGCCATCAGTGACGGGGGAGCGGGAGAGCAGTACTTC.

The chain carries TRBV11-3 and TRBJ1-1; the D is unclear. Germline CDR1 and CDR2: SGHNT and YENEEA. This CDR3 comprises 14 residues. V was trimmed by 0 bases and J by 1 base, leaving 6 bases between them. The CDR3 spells CASSLETRNTEAFF. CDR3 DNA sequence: TGTGCCAGCAGCTTAGAAACGCGGAACACTGAAGCTTTCTTT.

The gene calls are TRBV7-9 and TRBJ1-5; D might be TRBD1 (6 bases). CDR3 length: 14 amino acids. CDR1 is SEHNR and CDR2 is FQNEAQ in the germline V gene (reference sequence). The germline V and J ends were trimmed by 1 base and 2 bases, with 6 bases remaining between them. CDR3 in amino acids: CASSLGTGNQPQHF. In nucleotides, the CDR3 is TGTGCCAGCAGCTTAGGGACAGGCAATCAGCCCCAGCATTTT.

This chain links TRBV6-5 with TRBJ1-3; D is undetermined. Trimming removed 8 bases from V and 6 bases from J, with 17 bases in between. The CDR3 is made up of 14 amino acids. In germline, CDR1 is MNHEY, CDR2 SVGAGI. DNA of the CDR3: TGTGCCAGCGCAACCGGGAACTGGGAAAACACCATATATTTT. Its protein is CASATGNWENTIYF.

The CDR3 reads CASSPGLVITDTQYF. CDR3 nucleotide sequence: TGTGCCAGCAGCCCCGGACTAGTCATCACAGATACGCAGTATTTT. The gene calls are TRBV5-4 and TRBJ2-3; 7 bases match TRBD2. Losses at the gene ends were 4 bases for V and 2 bases for J; bases not matched to a gene: 7. The CDR3 has 15 amino acids. Germline CDR1 is SGHNT and CDR2 is YYREEE (reference sequence).

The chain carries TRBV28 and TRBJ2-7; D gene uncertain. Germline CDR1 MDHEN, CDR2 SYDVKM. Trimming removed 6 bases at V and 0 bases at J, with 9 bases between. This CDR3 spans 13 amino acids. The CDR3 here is CASSPGYSYEQYF. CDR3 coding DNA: TGTGCCAGCAGCCCCGGTTACTCCTACGAGCAGTACTTC.

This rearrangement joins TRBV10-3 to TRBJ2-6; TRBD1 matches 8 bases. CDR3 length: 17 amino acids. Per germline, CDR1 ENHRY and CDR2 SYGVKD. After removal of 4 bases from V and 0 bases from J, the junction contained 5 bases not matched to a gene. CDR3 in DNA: TGTGCCATCAGTGGTACAGGGGGAAACTCTGGGGCCAACGTCCTGACTTTC. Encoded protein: CAISGTGGNSGANVLTF.

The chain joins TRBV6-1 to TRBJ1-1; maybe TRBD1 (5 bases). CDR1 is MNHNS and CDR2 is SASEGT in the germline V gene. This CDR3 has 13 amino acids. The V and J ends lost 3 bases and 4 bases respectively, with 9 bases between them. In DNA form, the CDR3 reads TGTGCCAGCAGTGAGCGCAGGGCCACTGAAGCTTTCTTT. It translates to CASSERRATEAFF.

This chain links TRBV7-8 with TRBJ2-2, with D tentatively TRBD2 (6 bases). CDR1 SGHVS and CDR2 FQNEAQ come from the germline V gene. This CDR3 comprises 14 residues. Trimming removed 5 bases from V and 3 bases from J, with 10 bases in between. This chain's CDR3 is CASSLTSYTGELFF. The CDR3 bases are TGTGCCAGCAGCCTGACTAGTTACACCGGGGAGCTGTTTTTT.

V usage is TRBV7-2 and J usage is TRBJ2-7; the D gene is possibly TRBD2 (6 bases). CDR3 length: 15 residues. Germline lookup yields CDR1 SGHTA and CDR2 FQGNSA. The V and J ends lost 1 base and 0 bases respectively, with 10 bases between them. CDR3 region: CASSLEEGRSYEQYF. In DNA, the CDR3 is TGTGCCAGCAGCTTAGAGGAGGGCCGCTCCTACGAGCAGTACTTC.

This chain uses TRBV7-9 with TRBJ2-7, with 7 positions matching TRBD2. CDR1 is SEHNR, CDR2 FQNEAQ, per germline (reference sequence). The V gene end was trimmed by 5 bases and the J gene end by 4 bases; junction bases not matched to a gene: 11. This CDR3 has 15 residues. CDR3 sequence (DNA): TGTGCCAGCAGCCCCGGGGGGATATCTTTATACGAGCAGTACTTC. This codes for CASSPGGISLYEQYF.

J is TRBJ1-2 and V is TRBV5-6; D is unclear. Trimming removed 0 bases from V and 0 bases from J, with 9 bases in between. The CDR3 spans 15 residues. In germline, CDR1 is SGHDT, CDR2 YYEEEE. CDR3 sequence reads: CASSLGGSTNYGYTF. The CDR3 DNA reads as TGTGCCAGCAGCTTGGGAGGATCCACTAACTATGGCTACACCTTC.

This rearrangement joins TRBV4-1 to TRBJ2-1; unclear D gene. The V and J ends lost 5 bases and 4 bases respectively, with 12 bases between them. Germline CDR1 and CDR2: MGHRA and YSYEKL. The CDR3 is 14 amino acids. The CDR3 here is CASSWSDRYNEQFF. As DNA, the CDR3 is TGCGCCAGCAGCTGGTCTGATCGGTACAATGAGCAGTTCTTC.